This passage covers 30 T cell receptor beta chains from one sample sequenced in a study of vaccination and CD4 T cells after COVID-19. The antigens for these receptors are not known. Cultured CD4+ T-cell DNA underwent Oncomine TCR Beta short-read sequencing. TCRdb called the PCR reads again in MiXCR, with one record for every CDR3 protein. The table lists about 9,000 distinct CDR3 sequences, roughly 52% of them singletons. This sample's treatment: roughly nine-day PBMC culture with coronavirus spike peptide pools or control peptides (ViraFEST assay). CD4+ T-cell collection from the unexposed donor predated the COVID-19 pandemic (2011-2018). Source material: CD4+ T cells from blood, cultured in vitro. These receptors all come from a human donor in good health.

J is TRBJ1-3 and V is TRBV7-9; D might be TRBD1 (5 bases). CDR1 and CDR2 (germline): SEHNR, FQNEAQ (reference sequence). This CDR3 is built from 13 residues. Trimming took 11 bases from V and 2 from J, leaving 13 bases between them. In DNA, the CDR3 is TGTGCCGGAAACAGGCGCACTGGAAACACCATATATTTT. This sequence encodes CAGNRRTGNTIYF.

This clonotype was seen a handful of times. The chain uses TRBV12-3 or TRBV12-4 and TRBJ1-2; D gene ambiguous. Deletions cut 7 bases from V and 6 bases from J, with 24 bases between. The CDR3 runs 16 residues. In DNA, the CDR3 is TGTGCCAGCACCCACGCGAGGAGGGAGGTTAAGGATGGCTACACCTTC. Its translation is CASTHARREVKDGYTF.

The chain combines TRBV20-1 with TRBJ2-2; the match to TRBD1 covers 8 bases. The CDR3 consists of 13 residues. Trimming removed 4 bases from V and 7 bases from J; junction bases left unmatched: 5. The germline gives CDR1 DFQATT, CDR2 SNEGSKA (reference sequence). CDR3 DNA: TGCAGTGCTACGACAGGGGCGGGCGGGGAGCTGTTTTTT. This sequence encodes CSATTGAGGELFF.

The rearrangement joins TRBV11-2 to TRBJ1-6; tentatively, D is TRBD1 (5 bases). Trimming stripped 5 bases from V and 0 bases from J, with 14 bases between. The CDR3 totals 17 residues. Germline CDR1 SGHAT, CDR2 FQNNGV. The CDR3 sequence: CASSTGRQSSYNSPLHF. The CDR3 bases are TGTGCCAGCAGCACGGGACGGCAGAGCTCCTATAATTCACCCCTCCACTTT. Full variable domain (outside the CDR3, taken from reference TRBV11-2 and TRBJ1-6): EAGVAQSPRYKIIEKRQSVAFWCNPISGHATLYWYQQILGQGPKLLIQFQNNGVVDDSQLPKDRFSAERLKGVDSTLKIQPAKLEDSAVYLCASSTGRQSSYNSPLHFGNGTRLTVT.

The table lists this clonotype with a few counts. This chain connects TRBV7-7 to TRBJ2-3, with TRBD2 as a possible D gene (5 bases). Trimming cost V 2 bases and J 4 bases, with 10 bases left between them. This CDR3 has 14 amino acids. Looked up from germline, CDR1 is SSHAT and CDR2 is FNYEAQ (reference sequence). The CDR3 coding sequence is TGTGCCAGCAGCTTATCTGTGGGAGCAGATACGCAGTATTTT. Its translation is CASSLSVGADTQYF.

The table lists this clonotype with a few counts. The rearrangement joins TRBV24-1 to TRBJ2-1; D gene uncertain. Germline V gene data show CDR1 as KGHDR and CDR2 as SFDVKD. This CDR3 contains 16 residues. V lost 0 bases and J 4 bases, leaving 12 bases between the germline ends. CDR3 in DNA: TGTGCCACCAGTGATTTGTGGGGTTCTGGGTACAATGAGCAGTTCTTC. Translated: CATSDLWGSGYNEQFF.

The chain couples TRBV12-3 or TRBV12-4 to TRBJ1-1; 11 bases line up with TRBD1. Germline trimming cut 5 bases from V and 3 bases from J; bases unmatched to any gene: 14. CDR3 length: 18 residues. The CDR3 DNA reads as TGTGCCAGCAGTCCTCGGACAGGGGGCACTGGAGGGTACACTGAAGCTTTCTTT. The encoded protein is CASSPRTGGTGGYTEAFF.

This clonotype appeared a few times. CDR3 coding DNA: TGTGCCACCCGACCAGAGAGAGGGGCTAACTATGGCTACACCTTC. Translated, it gives CATRPERGANYGYTF. The genes are TRBV10-3 and TRBJ1-2; possible D gene TRBD1, 5 bases. CDR1 and CDR2 from the germline V gene are ENHRY and SYGVKD. This CDR3 contains 15 residues. V gave up 10 bases and J gave up 0 bases, with 18 bases separating them.

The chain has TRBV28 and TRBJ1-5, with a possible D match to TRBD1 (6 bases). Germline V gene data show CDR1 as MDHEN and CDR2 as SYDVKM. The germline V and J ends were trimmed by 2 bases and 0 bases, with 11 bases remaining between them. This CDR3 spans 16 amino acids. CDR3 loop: CASSLPQGYSNQPQHF. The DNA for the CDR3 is TGTGCCAGCAGTTTACCGCAGGGGTATAGCAATCAGCCCCAGCATTTT.

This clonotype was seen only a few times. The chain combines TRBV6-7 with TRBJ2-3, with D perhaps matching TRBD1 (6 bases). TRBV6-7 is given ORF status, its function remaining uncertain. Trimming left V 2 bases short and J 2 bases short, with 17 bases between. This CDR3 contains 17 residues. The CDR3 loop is CASSYPLQGPHTDTQYF. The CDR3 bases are TGTGCCAGCAGTTACCCTTTACAGGGCCCCCACACAGATACGCAGTATTTT.

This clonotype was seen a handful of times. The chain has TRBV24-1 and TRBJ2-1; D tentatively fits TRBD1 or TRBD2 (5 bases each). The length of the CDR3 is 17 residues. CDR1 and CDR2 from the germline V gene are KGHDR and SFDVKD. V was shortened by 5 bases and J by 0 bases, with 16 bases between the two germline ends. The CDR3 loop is CATSALRDGSSYNEQFF. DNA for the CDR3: TGTGCCACCAGTGCCCTAAGGGACGGAAGCTCCTACAATGAGCAGTTCTTC.

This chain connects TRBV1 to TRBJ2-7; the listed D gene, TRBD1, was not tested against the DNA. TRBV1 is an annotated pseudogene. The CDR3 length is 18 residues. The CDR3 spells CTSSSGTVFLSSSYEQYF. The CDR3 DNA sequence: TGCACCAGCAGCTCCGGGACAGTATTTCTTTCGAGCTCCTACGAGCAGTACTTC.

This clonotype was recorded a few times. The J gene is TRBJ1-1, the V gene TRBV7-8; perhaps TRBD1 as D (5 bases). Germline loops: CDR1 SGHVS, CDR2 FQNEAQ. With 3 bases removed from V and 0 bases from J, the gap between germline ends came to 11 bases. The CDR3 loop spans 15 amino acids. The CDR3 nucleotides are TGTGCCAGCAGCTTCGGGGGGGTGGTGAACACTGAAGCTTTCTTT. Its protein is CASSFGGVVNTEAFF. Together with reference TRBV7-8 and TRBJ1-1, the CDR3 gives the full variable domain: GAGVSQSPRYKVAKRGQDVALRCDPISGHVSLFWYQQALGQGPEFLTYFQNEAQLDKSGLPSDRFFAERPEGSVSTLKIQRTQQEDSAVYLCASSFGGVVNTEAFFGQGTRLTVV.

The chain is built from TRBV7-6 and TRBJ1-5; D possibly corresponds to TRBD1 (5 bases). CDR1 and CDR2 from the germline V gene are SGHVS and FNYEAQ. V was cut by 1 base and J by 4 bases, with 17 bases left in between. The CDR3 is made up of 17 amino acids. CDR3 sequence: CASSLGLGDAGNQPQHF. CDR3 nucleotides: TGTGCCAGCAGCTTAGGGTTGGGGGATGCAGGGAATCAGCCCCAGCATTTT.

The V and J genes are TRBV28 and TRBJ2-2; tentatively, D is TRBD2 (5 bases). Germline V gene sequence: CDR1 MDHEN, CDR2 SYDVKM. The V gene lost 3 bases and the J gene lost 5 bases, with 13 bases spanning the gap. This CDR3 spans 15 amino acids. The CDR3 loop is CASSFHSGRTGELFF. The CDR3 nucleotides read TGTGCCAGCAGTTTTCACAGCGGTAGGACCGGGGAGCTGTTTTTT.

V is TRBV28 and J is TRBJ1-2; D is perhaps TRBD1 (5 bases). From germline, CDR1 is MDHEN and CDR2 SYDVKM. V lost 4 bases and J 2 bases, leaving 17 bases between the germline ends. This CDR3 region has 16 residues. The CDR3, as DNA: TGTGCCAGCAGTTCCGCCGAGGGGAGTGGAAACTATGGCTACACCTTC. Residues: CASSSAEGSGNYGYTF.

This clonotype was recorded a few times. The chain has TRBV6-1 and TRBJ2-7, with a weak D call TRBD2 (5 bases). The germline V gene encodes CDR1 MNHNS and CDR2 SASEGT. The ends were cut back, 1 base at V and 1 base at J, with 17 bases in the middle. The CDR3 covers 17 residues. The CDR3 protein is CASSEDEVGERSYEQYF. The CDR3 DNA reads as TGTGCCAGCAGTGAAGATGAGGTCGGGGAACGGTCCTACGAGCAGTACTTC.

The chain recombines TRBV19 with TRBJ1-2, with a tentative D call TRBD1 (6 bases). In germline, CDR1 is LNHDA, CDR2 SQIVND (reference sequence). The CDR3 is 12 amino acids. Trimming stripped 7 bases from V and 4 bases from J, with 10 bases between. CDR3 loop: CASKGGGYGYTF. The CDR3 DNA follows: TGTGCCAGTAAGGGGGGTGGCTATGGCTACACCTTC. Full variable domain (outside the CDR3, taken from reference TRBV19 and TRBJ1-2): DGGITQSPKYLFRKEGQNVTLSCEQNLNHDAMYWYRQDPGQGLRLIYYSQIVNDFQKGDIAEGYSVSREKKESFPLTVTSAQKNPTAFYLCASKGGGYGYTFGSGTRLTVV.

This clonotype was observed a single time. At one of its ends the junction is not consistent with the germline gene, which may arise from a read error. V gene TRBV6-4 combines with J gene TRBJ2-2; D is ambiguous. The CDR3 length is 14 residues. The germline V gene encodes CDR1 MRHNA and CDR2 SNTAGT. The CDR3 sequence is CTSSDGQSAGELFF. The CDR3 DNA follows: TGTACCAGCAGTGACGGGCAATCAGCCGGGGAGCTGTTTTTT.

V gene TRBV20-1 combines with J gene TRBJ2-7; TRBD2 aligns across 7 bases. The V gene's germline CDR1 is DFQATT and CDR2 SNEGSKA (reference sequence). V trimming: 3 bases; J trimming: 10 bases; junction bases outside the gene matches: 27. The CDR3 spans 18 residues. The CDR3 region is CSASLVGGPNPMQIDQYF. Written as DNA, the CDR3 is TGCAGTGCTAGCCTTGTGGGAGGGCCAAACCCGATGCAGATTGATCAGTACTTC.

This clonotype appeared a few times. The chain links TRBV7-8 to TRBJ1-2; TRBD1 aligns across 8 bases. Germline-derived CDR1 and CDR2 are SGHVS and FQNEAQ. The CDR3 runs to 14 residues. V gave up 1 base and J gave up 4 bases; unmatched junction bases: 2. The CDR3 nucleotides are TGTGCCAGCAGCTTAGTTACAGGGGGCTATGGCTACACCTTC. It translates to CASSLVTGGYGYTF. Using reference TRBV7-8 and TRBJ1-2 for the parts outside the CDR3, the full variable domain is GAGVSQSPRYKVAKRGQDVALRCDPISGHVSLFWYQQALGQGPEFLTYFQNEAQLDKSGLPSDRFFAERPEGSVSTLKIQRTQQEDSAVYLCASSLVTGGYGYTFGSGTRLTVV.

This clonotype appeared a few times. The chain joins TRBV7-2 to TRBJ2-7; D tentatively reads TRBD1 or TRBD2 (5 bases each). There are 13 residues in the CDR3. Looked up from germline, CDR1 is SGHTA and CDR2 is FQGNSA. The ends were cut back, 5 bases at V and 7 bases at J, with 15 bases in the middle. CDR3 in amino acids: CASSGGAGGEQYF. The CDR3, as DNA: TGTGCCAGCAGCGGGGGAGCAGGTGGGGAGCAGTACTTC.

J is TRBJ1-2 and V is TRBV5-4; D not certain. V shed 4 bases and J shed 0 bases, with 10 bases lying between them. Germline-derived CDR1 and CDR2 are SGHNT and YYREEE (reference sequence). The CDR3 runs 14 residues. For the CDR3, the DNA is TGTGCCAGCAGCCTCGGTCAAGCTAACTATGGCTACACCTTC. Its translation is CASSLGQANYGYTF.

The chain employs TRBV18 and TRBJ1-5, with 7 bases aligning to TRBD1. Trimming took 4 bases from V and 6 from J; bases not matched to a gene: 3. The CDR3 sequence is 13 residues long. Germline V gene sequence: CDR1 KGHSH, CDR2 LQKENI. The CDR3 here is CASSLDRVQPQHF. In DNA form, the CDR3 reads TGTGCCAGCTCACTCGACAGGGTTCAGCCCCAGCATTTT.

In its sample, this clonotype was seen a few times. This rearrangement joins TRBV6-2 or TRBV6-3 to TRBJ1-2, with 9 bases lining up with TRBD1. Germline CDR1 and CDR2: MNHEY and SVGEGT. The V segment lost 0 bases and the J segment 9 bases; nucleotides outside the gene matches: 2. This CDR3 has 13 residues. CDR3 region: CASSYSGQGSYTF. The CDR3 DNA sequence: TGTGCCAGCAGTTACTCCGGACAGGGGAGCTACACCTTC.

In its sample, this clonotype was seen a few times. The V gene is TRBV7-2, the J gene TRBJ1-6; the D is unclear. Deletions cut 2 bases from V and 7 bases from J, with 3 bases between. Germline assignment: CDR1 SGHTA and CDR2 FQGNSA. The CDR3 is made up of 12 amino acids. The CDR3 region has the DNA TGTGCCAGCAGCTTACAAAATTCACCCCTCCACTTT. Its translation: CASSLQNSPLHF.

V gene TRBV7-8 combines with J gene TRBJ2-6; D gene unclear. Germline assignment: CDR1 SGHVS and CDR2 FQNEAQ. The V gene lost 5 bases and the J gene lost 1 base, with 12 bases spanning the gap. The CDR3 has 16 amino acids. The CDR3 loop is CASSLLLGSGANVLTF. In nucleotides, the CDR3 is TGTGCCAGCAGCCTACTCTTGGGGTCTGGGGCCAACGTCCTGACTTTC.

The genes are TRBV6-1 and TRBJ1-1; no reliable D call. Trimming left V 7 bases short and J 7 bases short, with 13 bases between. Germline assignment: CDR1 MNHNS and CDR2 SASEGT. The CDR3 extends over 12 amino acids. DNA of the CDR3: TGTGCCAGCATGCCGGAGTTCGGTGAAGCTTTCTTT. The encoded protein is CASMPEFGEAFF.

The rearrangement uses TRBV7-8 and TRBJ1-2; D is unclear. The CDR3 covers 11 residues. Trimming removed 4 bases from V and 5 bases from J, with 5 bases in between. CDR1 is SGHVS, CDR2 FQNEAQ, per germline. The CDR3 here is CASSSVYGYTF. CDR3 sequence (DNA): TGTGCCAGCAGCTCGGTGTATGGCTACACCTTC.

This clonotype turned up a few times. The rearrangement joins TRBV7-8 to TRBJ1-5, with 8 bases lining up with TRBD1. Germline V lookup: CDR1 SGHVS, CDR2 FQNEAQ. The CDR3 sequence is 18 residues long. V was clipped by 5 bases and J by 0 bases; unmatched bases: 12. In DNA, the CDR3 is TGTGCCAGCAGCCTGAGACAGGGGCTCCCAAATAGCAATCAGCCCCAGCATTTT. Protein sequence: CASSLRQGLPNSNQPQHF.